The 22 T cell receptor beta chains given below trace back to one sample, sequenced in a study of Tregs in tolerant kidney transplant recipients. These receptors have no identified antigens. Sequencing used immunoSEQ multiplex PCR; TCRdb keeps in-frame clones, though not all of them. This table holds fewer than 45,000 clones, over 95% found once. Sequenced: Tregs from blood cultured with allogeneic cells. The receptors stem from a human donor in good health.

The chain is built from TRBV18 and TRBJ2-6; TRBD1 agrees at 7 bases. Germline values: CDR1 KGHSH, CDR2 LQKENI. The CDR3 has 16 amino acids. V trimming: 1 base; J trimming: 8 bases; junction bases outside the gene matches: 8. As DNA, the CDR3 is TGTGCCAGCTCACCACGGGGGACAGCCTGGTCCAACGTCCTGACTTTC. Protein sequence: CASSPRGTAWSNVLTF.

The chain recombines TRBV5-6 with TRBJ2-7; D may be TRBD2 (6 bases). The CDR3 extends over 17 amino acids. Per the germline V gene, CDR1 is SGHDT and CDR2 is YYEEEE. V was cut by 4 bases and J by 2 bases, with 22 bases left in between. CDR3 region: CASSPRVCGGNPYEQYF. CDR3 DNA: TGTGCCAGCAGCCCCCGCGTGTGTGGGGGGAATCCCTACGAGCAGTACTTC.

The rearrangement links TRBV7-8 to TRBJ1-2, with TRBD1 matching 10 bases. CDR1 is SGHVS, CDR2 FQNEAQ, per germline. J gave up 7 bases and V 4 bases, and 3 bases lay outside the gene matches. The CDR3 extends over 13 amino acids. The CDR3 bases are TGTGCCAGCAGCTGGGGACAGGGGTTTGGCTACACCTTC. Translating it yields CASSWGQGFGYTF.

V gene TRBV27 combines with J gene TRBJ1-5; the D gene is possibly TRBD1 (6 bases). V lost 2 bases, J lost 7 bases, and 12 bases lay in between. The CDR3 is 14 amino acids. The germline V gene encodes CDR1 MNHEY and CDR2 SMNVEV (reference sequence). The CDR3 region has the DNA TGTGCCAGCAGTTTAAACAGGGTGGGACAGCCCCAGCATTTT. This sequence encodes CASSLNRVGQPQHF.

The CDR3: CASMDRLDYEQYF. In nucleotides, the CDR3 is TGTGCCAGCATGGACAGGTTAGACTACGAGCAGTACTTC. The chain uses TRBV2 and TRBJ2-7; TRBD1 matches at 7 bases. CDR1 is SNHLY and CDR2 is FYNNEI in the germline V gene. V trimming: 7 bases; J trimming: 3 bases; junction bases outside the gene matches: 6. The CDR3 has 13 amino acids.

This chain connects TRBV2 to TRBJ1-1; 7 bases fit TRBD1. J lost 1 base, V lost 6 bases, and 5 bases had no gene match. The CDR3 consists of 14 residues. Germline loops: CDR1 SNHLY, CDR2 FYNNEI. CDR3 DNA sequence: TGTGCCAGCAGAGACCGGACAGGGAACACTGAAGCTTTCTTT. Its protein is CASRDRTGNTEAFF.

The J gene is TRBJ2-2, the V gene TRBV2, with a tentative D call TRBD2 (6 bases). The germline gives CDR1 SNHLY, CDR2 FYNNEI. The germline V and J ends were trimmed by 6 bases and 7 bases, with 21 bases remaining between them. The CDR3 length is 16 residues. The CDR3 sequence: CASRAGIWAGIGELFF. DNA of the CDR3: TGTGCCAGCAGGGCTGGGATTTGGGCGGGGATCGGGGAGCTGTTTTTT.

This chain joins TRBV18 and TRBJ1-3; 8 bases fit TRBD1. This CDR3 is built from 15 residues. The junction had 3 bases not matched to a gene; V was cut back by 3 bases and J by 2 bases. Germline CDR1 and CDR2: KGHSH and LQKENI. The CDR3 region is CASSPRTGPGNTIYF. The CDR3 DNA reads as TGTGCCAGCTCACCTCGGACAGGGCCTGGAAACACCATATATTTT.

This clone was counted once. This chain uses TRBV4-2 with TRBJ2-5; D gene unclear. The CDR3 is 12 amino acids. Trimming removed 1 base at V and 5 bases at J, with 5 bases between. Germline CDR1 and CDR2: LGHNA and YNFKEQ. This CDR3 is CASSQGVETQYF. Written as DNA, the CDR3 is TGTGCCAGCAGCCAAGGGGTGGAGACCCAGTACTTC.

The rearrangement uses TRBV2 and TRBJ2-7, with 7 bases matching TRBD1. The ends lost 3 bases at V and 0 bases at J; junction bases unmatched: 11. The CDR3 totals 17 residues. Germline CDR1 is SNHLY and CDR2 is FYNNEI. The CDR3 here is CASSESAGQDHSYEQYF. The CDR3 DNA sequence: TGTGCCAGCAGTGAGAGCGCTGGACAGGACCACTCCTACGAGCAGTACTTC. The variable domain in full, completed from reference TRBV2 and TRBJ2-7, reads EPEVTQTPSHQVTQMGQEVILRCVPISNHLYFYWYRQILGQKVEFLVSFYNNEISEKSEIFDDQFSVERPDGSNFTLKIRSTKLEDSAMYFCASSESAGQDHSYEQYFGPGTRLTVT.

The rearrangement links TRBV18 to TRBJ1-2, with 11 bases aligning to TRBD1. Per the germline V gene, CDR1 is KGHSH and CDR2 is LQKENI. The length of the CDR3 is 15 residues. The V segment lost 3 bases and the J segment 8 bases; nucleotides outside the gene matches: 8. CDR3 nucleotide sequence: TGTGCCAGCTCACCGGATGGGACAGGGGGAGGAGGCTACACCTTC. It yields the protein CASSPDGTGGGGYTF.

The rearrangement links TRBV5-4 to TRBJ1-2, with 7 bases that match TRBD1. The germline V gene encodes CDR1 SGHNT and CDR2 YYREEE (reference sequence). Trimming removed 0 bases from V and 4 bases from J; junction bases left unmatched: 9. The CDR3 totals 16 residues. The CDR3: CASSLEFAGGGYGYTF. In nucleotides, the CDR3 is TGTGCCAGCAGCTTGGAGTTCGCAGGGGGTGGCTATGGCTACACCTTC. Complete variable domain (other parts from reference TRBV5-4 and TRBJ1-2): ETGVTQSPTHLIKTRGQQVTLRCSSQSGHNTVSWYQQALGQGPQFIFQYYREEENGRGNFPPRFSGLQFPNYSSELNVNALELDDSALYLCASSLEFAGGGYGYTFGSGTRLTVV.

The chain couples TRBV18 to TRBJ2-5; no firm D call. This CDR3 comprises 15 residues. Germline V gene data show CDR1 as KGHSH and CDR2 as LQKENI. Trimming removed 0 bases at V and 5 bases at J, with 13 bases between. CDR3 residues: CASSPPNSDSETQYF. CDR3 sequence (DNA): TGTGCCAGCTCACCACCGAACAGCGATTCTGAGACCCAGTACTTC.

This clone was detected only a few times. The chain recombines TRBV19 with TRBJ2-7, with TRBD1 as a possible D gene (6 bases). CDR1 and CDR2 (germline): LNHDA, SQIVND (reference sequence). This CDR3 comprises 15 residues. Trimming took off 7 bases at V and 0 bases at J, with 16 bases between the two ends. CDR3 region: CASTPGTTFSYEQYF. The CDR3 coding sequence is TGTGCCAGTACCCCCGGGACAACCTTCTCCTACGAGCAGTACTTC. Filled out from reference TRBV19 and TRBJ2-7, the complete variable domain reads DGGITQSPKYLFRKEGQNVTLSCEQNLNHDAMYWYRQDPGQGLRLIYYSQIVNDFQKGDIAEGYSVSREKKESFPLTVTSAQKNPTAFYLCASTPGTTFSYEQYFGPGTRLTVT.

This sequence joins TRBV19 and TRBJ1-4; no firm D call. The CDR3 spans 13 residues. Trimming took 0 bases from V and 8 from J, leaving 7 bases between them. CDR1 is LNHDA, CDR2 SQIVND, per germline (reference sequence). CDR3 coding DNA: TGTGCCAGTAGTATAGACCGGAAAGAAAAACTGTTTTTT. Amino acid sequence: CASSIDRKEKLFF.

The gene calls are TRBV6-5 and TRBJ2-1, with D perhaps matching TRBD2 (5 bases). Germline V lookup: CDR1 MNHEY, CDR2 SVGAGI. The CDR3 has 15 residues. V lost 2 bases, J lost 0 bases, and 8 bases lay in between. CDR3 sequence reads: CASSYPRGSYNEQFF. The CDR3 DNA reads TGTGCCAGCAGTTACCCTCGGGGCTCCTACAATGAGCAGTTCTTC.

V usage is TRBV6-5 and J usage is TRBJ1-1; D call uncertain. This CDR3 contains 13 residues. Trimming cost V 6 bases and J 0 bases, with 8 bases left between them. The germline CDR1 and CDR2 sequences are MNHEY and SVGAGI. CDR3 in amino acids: CASSRRVNTEAFF. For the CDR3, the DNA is TGTGCCAGCAGCCGTCGGGTGAACACTGAAGCTTTCTTT.

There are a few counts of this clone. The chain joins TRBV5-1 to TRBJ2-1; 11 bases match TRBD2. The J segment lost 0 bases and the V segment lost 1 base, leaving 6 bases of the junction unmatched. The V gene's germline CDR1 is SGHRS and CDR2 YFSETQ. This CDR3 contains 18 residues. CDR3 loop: CASSLLLAGVRSYNEQFF. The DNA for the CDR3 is TGCGCCAGCAGCTTGTTACTAGCGGGAGTCCGCTCCTACAATGAGCAGTTCTTC.

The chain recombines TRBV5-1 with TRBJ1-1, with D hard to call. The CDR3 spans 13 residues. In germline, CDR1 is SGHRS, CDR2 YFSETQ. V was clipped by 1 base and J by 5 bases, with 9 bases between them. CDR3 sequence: CASSLRWETEAFF. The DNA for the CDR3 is TGCGCCAGCAGCTTGAGGTGGGAAACTGAAGCTTTCTTT.

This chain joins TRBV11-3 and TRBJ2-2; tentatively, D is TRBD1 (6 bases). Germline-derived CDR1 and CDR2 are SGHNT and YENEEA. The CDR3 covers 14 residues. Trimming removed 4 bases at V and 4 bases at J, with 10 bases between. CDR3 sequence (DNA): TGTGCCAGCAGCTCTCAGGGGACCACCGGGGAGCTGTTTTTT. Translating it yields CASSSQGTTGELFF.

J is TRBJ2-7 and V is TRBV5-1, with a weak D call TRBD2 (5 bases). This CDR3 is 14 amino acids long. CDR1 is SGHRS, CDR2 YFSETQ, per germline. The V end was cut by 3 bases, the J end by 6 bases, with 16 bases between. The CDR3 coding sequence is TGCGCCAGCAGCTCGGAACAACTAGGCGGCGAGCAGTACTTC. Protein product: CASSSEQLGGEQYF.

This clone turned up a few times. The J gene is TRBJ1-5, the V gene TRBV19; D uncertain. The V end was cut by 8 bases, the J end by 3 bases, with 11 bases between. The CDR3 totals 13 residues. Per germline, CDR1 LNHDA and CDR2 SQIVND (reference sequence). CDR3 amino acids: CASGLSDNQPQHF. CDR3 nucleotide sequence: TGTGCCAGTGGGCTCTCGGACAATCAGCCCCAGCATTTT.